This T cell receptor beta chain was identified in a study of cytomegalovirus exposure and HLA in healthy donors. The PCR ran on 60 Vbeta and 13 Jbeta primers. Sequenced by immunoSEQ multiplex PCR; TCRdb stores in-frame clones only, minus some. The sample includes about 160,000 clones, around 80% seen only once; the top ten take around 7%. Study-wide results and caveats: Clonal expansion, a later analysis showed, was greater in HLA-associated TCR beta chains than in equally common others. TRBV6-2, TRBV6-3 and other indistinguishable V segments were excluded.

In the case of this clone: Its antigen is undetermined.

CDR1 is MNHEY, CDR2 SVGAGI, per germline. Trimming cost V 4 bases and J 0 bases, with 4 bases left between them. The CDR3 has 12 amino acids. The chain uses TRBV6-5 and TRBJ2-7; D gene ambiguous. Specimen: PBMCs. The sequence was obtained from a woman aged 40 to 50 in good health and CMV-seropositive. The CDR3 reads CASSSGSYEQYF. In nucleotides, the CDR3 is TGTGCCAGCAGTTCCGGCTCCTACGAGCAGTACTTC.